A selection of T cell receptor beta chains follows, all from one sample in a study of blood T cell repertoires in COVID-19. Repertoires were generated with immunoSEQ multiplex PCR, while TCRdb's copy carries only in-frame clones and drops some. The repertoire holds approximately 100,000 clones, with about 90% as singletons. The sequencing input was peripheral blood. The source of these receptors is a woman aged 25 to 45 with acute or convalescent COVID-19. CDR3s include the opening cysteine and the closing phenylalanine or tryptophan. The D gene is left open where the match is weak. Only some rows state a clone size, as once, few, many or a class for expanded clones.

cdr3_length,v_call,j_call,clone_size,d_call,cdr3_nt,cdr3_aa
15,TRBV9,TRBJ1-1,NA,TRBD1,TGTGCCAGCAGCTCCCGACAGGGTTCGGACACTGAAGCTTTCTTT,CASSSRQGSDTEAFF
15,TRBV5-1,TRBJ1-1,NA,TRBD1,TGCGCCAGCAGCTTGGGGGGACAGGGCAACACTGAAGCTTTCTTT,CASSLGGQGNTEAFF
14,TRBV29-1,TRBJ1-1,NA,TRBD1,TGCAGCGCCGGACAGGGCCTGGGGAACACTGAAGCTTTCTTT,CSAGQGLGNTEAFF
14,TRBV5-1,TRBJ1-1,NA,NA,TGCGCCAGCAGCTTGACAGCCGGGAACACTGAAGCTTTCTTT,CASSLTAGNTEAFF
11,TRBV6-5,TRBJ1-2,few,NA,TGTGCCAGCAGTTCCGCTAAAGGCTACACCTTC,CASSSAKGYTF
15,TRBV7-3,TRBJ2-7,NA,TRBD1,TGTGCCAGCAGCTTAACGGACAGGCCATTCTACGAGCAGTACTTC,CASSLTDRPFYEQYF
14,TRBV19,TRBJ1-3,NA,NA,TGTGCCAGTAGTATAGCGTCCTCTGGAAACACCATATATTTT,CASSIASSGNTIYF
15,TRBV7-2,TRBJ2-3,NA,NA,TGTGCCAGCAGCTTATTCGGGGGGCGGGGGGATACGCAGTATTTT,CASSLFGGRGDTQYF
18,TRBV4-2,TRBJ2-3,NA,TRBD2,TGTGCCAGCAGCCAAGGACTAGCGGGGGGATTAAGCACAGATACGCAGTATTTT,CASSQGLAGGLSTDTQYF
14,TRBV28,TRBJ2-7,once,NA,TGTGCCAGCAGTTTGGGAGGACCTCGGTACGAGCAGTACTTC,CASSLGGPRYEQYF
16,TRBV27,TRBJ1-2,NA,NA,TGTGCCAGCAGTTTAGATGCAAAGGGGCTTTACTATGGCTACACCTTC,CASSLDAKGLYYGYTF
15,TRBV19,TRBJ1-3,NA,TRBD1,TGTGCCAGTAGTACCAGGGGGCAAGCTGGAAACACCATATATTTT,CASSTRGQAGNTIYF
13,TRBV19,TRBJ1-2,NA,NA,TGTGCCAGCAACCGGGACTCCGGCTATGGCTACACCTTC,CASNRDSGYGYTF
13,TRBV3-1/TRBV3-2,TRBJ1-2,NA,TRBD1,TGTGCCAGCAGCAAGGGACAGGCCTATGGCTACACCTTC,CASSKGQAYGYTF
14,TRBV9,TRBJ2-1,NA,NA,TGTGCCAGCAGCGTGTCGTCCAGGGTTTATGAGCAGTTCTTC,CASSVSSRVYEQFF
13,TRBV6-5,TRBJ2-7,NA,TRBD1,TGTGCCAGCAGTACCTTCAGGGGGTACGAGCAGTACTTC,CASSTFRGYEQYF
13,TRBV7-8,TRBJ1-1,NA,NA,TGTGCCAGCAGCTTAGGCAGTAACACTGAAGCTTTCTTT,CASSLGSNTEAFF
14,TRBV2,TRBJ2-1,NA,TRBD2,TGTGCCAGCAGAGCGGGGGGGAAGTACAATGAGCAGTTCTTC,CASRAGGKYNEQFF
15,TRBV5-1,TRBJ2-7,NA,NA,TGCGCCAGCAGCTTGGCGGCTAGCGCGACCTACGAGCAGTACTTC,CASSLAASATYEQYF
14,TRBV2,TRBJ1-5,NA,TRBD1,TGTGCCAGCATCCCGGACAGGGGGCATCAGCCCCAGCATTTT,CASIPDRGHQPQHF
15,TRBV10-3,TRBJ1-1,NA,TRBD1,TGTGCCACTAGGGCCGGGGACAGGGGAAATATTGAAGCTTTCTTT,CATRAGDRGNIEAFF
13,TRBV28,TRBJ1-6,NA,NA,TGTGCCAGCAGGGCTGGCTATAATTCACCCCTCCACTTT,CASRAGYNSPLHF
14,TRBV28,TRBJ1-5,NA,TRBD1,TGTGCCACCAAGGGGGGACAGGGGAATCAGCCCCAGCATTTT,CATKGGQGNQPQHF
16,TRBV6-5,TRBJ1-3,NA,TRBD1,TGTGCCAGCAGTTACTCGAGACAGGGTTTTGGAAACACCATATATTTT,CASSYSRQGFGNTIYF
15,TRBV29-1,TRBJ1-1,once,NA,TGCAGCGTTGAGTTTCGGGTAGGGGTGGTGACTGAAGCTTTCTTT,CSVEFRVGVVTEAFF
16,TRBV4-1,TRBJ1-1,NA,TRBD1,TGCGCCAGCAGCCAAGTCAACAGGGGGTGGGACACTGAAGCTTTCTTT,CASSQVNRGWDTEAFF
13,TRBV10-2,TRBJ1-2,NA,NA,TGCGCCAGCAGTGACAGGGAAATCAATGGCTACACCTTC,CASSDREINGYTF
15,TRBV7-9,TRBJ1-2,NA,NA,TGTGCCAGCAGCTTAGCGCTAGGGGGGGCGTCTGGCTACACCTTC,CASSLALGGASGYTF
18,TRBV4-1,TRBJ1-4,NA,TRBD1,TGCGCCAGCAGCCAAACGACAGGGGGCGCAGCGGTTGGTGAAAAACTGTTTTTT,CASSQTTGGAAVGEKLFF
14,TRBV2,TRBJ1-1,NA,TRBD1,TGTGCCAGCAGTGGGGACAGGGGTAACACTGAAGCTTTCTTT,CASSGDRGNTEAFF
18,TRBV19,TRBJ2-3,NA,TRBD1,TGTGCCAGTAGTATAGTCCCAGTTGGGACAGCACCAACAGATACGCAGTATTTT,CASSIVPVGTAPTDTQYF
12,TRBV12-3/TRBV12-4,TRBJ1-2,NA,NA,TGTGCCAGCAGCTCTAGTGTCTATGGCTACACCTTC,CASSSSVYGYTF
16,TRBV15,TRBJ2-7,NA,TRBD1,TGTGCCACCAGCCGAGGGGGAAGGACAGGAAGGGTGGAGCAGTACTTC,CATSRGGRTGRVEQYF
13,TRBV10-3,TRBJ1-5,NA,NA,TGTGCCATCAGTACAGGTTCGAATCAGCCCCAGCATTTT,CAISTGSNQPQHF
14,TRBV18,TRBJ1-2,NA,NA,TGTGCCAGCTCACCACTGCAGGGCCAGGGGGGCTACACCTTC,CASSPLQGQGGYTF
13,TRBV27,TRBJ1-2,NA,NA,TGTGCCAGCAGTTTTACAGGGAACTATGGCTACACCTTC,CASSFTGNYGYTF
18,TRBV28,TRBJ1-5,NA,TRBD1,TGTGCCAGCAGTTCGCCGCCAGGACAGGGGGATGATAATCAGCCCCAGCATTTT,CASSSPPGQGDDNQPQHF
14,TRBV18,TRBJ1-1,NA,NA,TGTGCCAGCTCAACAGGGATAGGGGACACTGAAGCTTTCTTT,CASSTGIGDTEAFF
16,TRBV19,TRBJ2-2,NA,NA,TGTGCCAGTAGTATTTTAGGTAGCGCGAACACCGGGGAGCTGTTTTTT,CASSILGSANTGELFF
13,TRBV11-2,TRBJ1-2,NA,NA,TGTGCCAGCAGCTTAGGGTTCGCAGGGTACTACACCTTC,CASSLGFAGYYTF
12,TRBV19,TRBJ1-2,NA,NA,TGTGCCAGTAGTATGCAGGGGCCGGGCTACACCTTC,CASSMQGPGYTF
13,TRBV10-3,TRBJ1-6,NA,NA,TGTGCCATCACCCGGACTGGGAATTCACCCCTCCACTTT,CAITRTGNSPLHF
14,TRBV11-1,TRBJ2-3,NA,NA,TGTGCCAGCAGCCCTAAACTTAGCACAGATACGCAGTATTTT,CASSPKLSTDTQYF
15,TRBV11-2,TRBJ1-1,NA,TRBD1,TGTGCCAGCAGAACGTACAGGGGGCCGGGCACTGAAGCTTTCTTT,CASRTYRGPGTEAFF
10,TRBV7-6,TRBJ2-3,NA,TRBD1,TGTGCCAGCAGCCTCGGGACAGCGGCTTTT,CASSLGTAAF
16,TRBV5-6,TRBJ2-7,NA,TRBD1,TGTGCCAGCAGCTTGGACCCGACAGGGGGCAGGTACGAGCAGTACTTC,CASSLDPTGGRYEQYF
14,TRBV28,TRBJ2-7,NA,NA,TGTGCCAGCAGCAACCTGCTACGGGTTCGGTGGCAGTACTTC,CASSNLLRVRWQYF
18,TRBV11-2,TRBJ2-6,once,NA,TGTGCCAGCAGCTTAGGTGCAGGGCTCCGCTCTGGGGCCAACGTCCTGACTTTC,CASSLGAGLRSGANVLTF